One and the same sample provided the 12 T cell receptor beta chains below, sequenced in a study of T cells of healthy individuals. TCRdb reanalysed the 5' RACE reads using MiXCR and keeps one entry per CDR3 protein. The sample shows 85,000 to 100,000 distinct CDR3 sequences, approximately 15% of them seen only once. The receptors stem from a human donor in good health.

This clonotype was detected ten times or more. V usage is TRBV5-4 and J usage is TRBJ2-3; D is uncertain. Germline V lookup: CDR1 SGHNT, CDR2 YYREEE (reference sequence). The CDR3 has 14 residues. The ends were cut back, 7 bases at V and 2 bases at J, with 14 bases in the middle. In DNA form, the CDR3 reads TGTGCCAGCCACGACATCTCCCTCACAGATACGCAGTATTTT. As protein: CASHDISLTDTQYF.

The rearrangement uses TRBV3-1 and TRBJ2-4, with D unclear. The germline V and J ends were trimmed by 0 bases and 8 bases, with 5 bases remaining between them. Germline V CDR1 and CDR2: LGHDT, YNNKEL (reference sequence). This CDR3 region has 12 residues. In DNA, the CDR3 is TGTGCCAGCAGCCAAGATCCGGACATTCAGTACTTC. Encoded protein: CASSQDPDIQYF.

The chain uses TRBV11-3 and TRBJ2-5, with a tentative D call TRBD2 (5 bases). The CDR3 is made up of 15 amino acids. V lost 5 bases, J lost 4 bases, and 17 bases lay in between. Looked up from germline, CDR1 is SGHNT and CDR2 is YENEEA. The DNA for the CDR3 is TGTGCCAGCAGCCAAGGGAGTCGATACGTAGAGACCCAGTACTTC. This translates into CASSQGSRYVETQYF.

This clonotype was found a few times. The chain links TRBV12-3 or TRBV12-4 to TRBJ1-5; 9 bases are shared with TRBD1. The CDR3 spans 14 residues. V gave up 5 bases and J gave up 4 bases; unmatched junction bases: 3. CDR3 amino acids: CASSDDRGNQPQHF. CDR3 DNA sequence: TGTGCCAGCAGTGACGACAGGGGGAATCAGCCCCAGCATTTT.

The chain carries TRBV28 and TRBJ2-1; no definite D call. V lost 4 bases to trimming and J lost 8 bases, with 21 bases between them. Germline lookup yields CDR1 MDHEN and CDR2 SYDVKM. The CDR3 consists of 16 residues. CDR3 sequence: CASSSASDTLPDEQFF. The CDR3 DNA reads as TGTGCCAGCAGTTCGGCAAGCGACACTCTTCCCGATGAGCAGTTCTTC.

In this sample, this clonotype turned up a few times. CDR3: CSAAGTGQVDTQYF. As DNA, the CDR3 is TGCAGTGCAGCCGGGACAGGGCAAGTAGATACGCAGTATTTT. The gene calls are TRBV20-1 and TRBJ2-3, with 9 bases identical to TRBD1. The CDR3 consists of 14 residues. V trimming: 6 bases; J trimming: 5 bases; junction bases outside the gene matches: 9. The germline gives CDR1 DFQATT, CDR2 SNEGSKA (reference sequence).

The CDR3 DNA reads TGCAGTGCGGCGGGCCTCGCGGCGGGGGAGCAGTACTTC. Translating it yields CSAAGLAAGEQYF. The chain employs TRBV20-1 and TRBJ2-7, with D possibly TRBD2 on 6 matching bases. CDR3 length equals 13 residues. The germline V and J ends were trimmed by 6 bases and 7 bases, with 19 bases remaining between them. CDR1 is DFQATT and CDR2 is SNEGSKA in the germline V gene (reference sequence).

The rearrangement uses TRBV6-2 or TRBV6-3 and TRBJ2-7, with D unclear. Germline V gene data show CDR1 as MNHEY and CDR2 as SVGEGT. V was shortened by 2 bases and J by 2 bases, with 7 bases between the two germline ends. This CDR3 is 13 amino acids long. In nucleotides, the CDR3 is TGTGCCAGCAGTTACGGGCGACCCTACGAGCAGTACTTC. Protein: CASSYGRPYEQYF.

The chain employs TRBV7-3 and TRBJ1-5; tentative D call: TRBD1 (6 bases). Germline CDR1 is SGHTA and CDR2 is FQGTGA. The CDR3 is 15 residues long. The ends were cut back, 1 base at V and 4 bases at J, with 11 bases in the middle. CDR3 loop: CASSLRGGGNQPQHF. The CDR3 DNA reads TGTGCCAGCAGCTTAAGAGGGGGAGGGAATCAGCCCCAGCATTTT. The full variable domain, in which reference TRBV7-3 and TRBJ1-5 provide the parts outside the CDR3, is GAGVSQTPSNKVTEKGKYVELRCDPISGHTALYWYRQSLGQGPEFLIYFQGTGAADDSGLPNDRFFAVRPEGSVSTLKIQRTERGDSAVYLCASSLRGGGNQPQHFGDGTRLSIL.

The chain joins TRBV7-6 to TRBJ2-3, with D perhaps TRBD2 (6 bases). The CDR3 extends over 15 amino acids. The germline V gene encodes CDR1 SGHVS and CDR2 FNYEAQ. V shed 5 bases and J shed 3 bases, with 15 bases lying between them. As DNA, the CDR3 is TGTGCCAGCAGCCCATATCCGGCGGGGACAGATACGCAGTATTTT. Its protein product is CASSPYPAGTDTQYF. Full variable domain (missing parts from reference TRBV7-6 and TRBJ2-3): GAGVSQSPRYKVTKRGQDVALRCDPISGHVSLYWYRQALGQGPEFLTYFNYEAQQDKSGLPNDRFSAERPEGSISTLTIQRTEQRDSAMYRCASSPYPAGTDTQYFGPGTRLTVL.

In its sample, this clonotype was seen a few times. CDR3 nucleotides: TGCAGTGCTAGCCGGGACAGGGATCAGCCCCAGCATTTT. It translates to CSASRDRDQPQHF. The chain joins TRBV20-1 to TRBJ1-5; 9 nucleotides agree with TRBD1. V gave up 3 bases and J gave up 5 bases; unmatched junction bases: 2. CDR1 is DFQATT and CDR2 is SNEGSKA in the germline V gene (reference sequence). The CDR3 length is 13 residues.

The V and J genes are TRBV7-2 and TRBJ2-5; D gene ambiguous. The CDR3 spans 14 residues. The ends were cut back, 2 bases at V and 4 bases at J, with 11 bases in the middle. Germline CDR1 is SGHTA and CDR2 is FQGNSA. CDR3 sequence (DNA): TGTGCCAGCAGCTTACTGGGGATCGGAGAGACCCAGTACTTC. Translated: CASSLLGIGETQYF.